The sequence of this TCR beta chain was determined in a study of T cell responses to AZD1222 COVID-19 vaccine. Regarding the study as a whole: Donors skewed white British and female; clonal diversity was possibly underestimated.

Generated by immunoSEQ multiplex PCR, the TCRdb table keeps only in-frame clones and is missing some. The sample holds 120,000 to 150,000 clones, 88% seen once. On this clone itself: Its antigen remains unknown.

This CDR3 region has 15 residues. Looked up from germline, CDR1 is SGHVS and CDR2 is FQNEAQ. The V gene end was trimmed by 5 bases and the J gene end by 5 bases; junction bases not matched to a gene: 7. The input for sequencing was peripheral blood, taken on day 0 of AZD1222 vaccination. The clonotype comes from an adult in good health. The chain joins TRBV7-8 to TRBJ1-5; 9 bases align to TRBD1. CDR3 region: CASSLRTGGYQPQHF. In DNA, the CDR3 is TGTGCCAGCAGCCTGAGAACAGGGGGCTATCAGCCCCAGCATTTT.